The 14 T cell receptor beta chains in this list originate from one sample, sequenced in a study of T cells in localized non-small cell lung cancer. Sequencing used immunoSEQ multiplex PCR; TCRdb keeps in-frame clones, though not all of them. There are 40,000 to 55,000 clones in the sample; around 81% occur only once, and 15% to 20% lies in the top ten. The source was peripheral blood mononuclear cells, collected before any cancer treatment. These TCRs come from a man between 40 and 70 years old with stage III lung adenocarcinoma.

The chain is built from TRBV5-6 and TRBJ2-7; D is unclear. Germline V gene lookup returns CDR1 SGHDT and CDR2 YYEEEE. The CDR3 consists of 15 residues. V lost 1 base to trimming and J lost 2 bases, with 13 bases between them. The CDR3 region is CASSLIGQETYEQYF. The CDR3 nucleotides read TGTGCCAGCAGCTTGATAGGGCAAGAGACCTACGAGCAGTACTTC.

The chain employs TRBV6-5 and TRBJ1-1, with no clear D. CDR1 and CDR2 from the germline V gene are MNHEY and SVGAGI. There are 9 residues in the CDR3. The V and J ends lost 5 bases and 11 bases respectively, with 6 bases between them. The CDR3 nucleotides are TGTGCCAGCAGTGACACGGCTTTCTTT. Residues: CASSDTAFF.

This clone was observed a handful of times. The rearrangement joins TRBV18 to TRBJ1-2; TRBD1 might be the D (5 bases). Germline assignment: CDR1 KGHSH and CDR2 LQKENI. V lost 6 bases, J lost 5 bases, and 13 bases lay in between. The CDR3 consists of 13 residues. CDR3 bases: TGTGCCAGCTCCCTCCCGACAGATTATGGCTACACCTTC. Its translation is CASSLPTDYGYTF.

This clone was found a few times. The J gene is TRBJ2-3, the V gene TRBV5-4, with D perhaps TRBD2 (7 bases). The CDR3 totals 15 residues. V gave up 6 bases and J gave up 0 bases, with 14 bases separating them. Looked up from germline, CDR1 is SGHNT and CDR2 is YYREEE (reference sequence). CDR3 loop: CASTWGGASTDTQYF. As DNA, the CDR3 is TGTGCCAGCACCTGGGGGGGGGCCAGCACAGATACGCAGTATTTT.

This chain uses TRBV30 with TRBJ2-4; no clear D gene. CDR1 and CDR2 from the germline V gene are GTSNPN and SVGIG (reference sequence). V lost 1 base and J lost 0, with 13 bases in between. CDR3 length: 16 residues. The CDR3 protein is CAWSGLGPRAKNIQYF. The CDR3 bases are TGTGCCTGGAGTGGACTCGGACCTCGAGCCAAAAACATTCAGTACTTC.

This chain links TRBV6-5 with TRBJ2-5; D possibly matches TRBD1 or TRBD2 (5 bases each). Germline V gene data show CDR1 as MNHEY and CDR2 as SVGAGI. The germline V and J ends were trimmed by 6 bases and 2 bases, with 16 bases remaining between them. The CDR3 extends over 15 amino acids. The DNA for the CDR3 is TGTGCCAGCAGCTCGGGACCCTTTGGACAAGAGACCCAGTACTTC. Translating gives CASSSGPFGQETQYF.

This rearrangement joins TRBV7-6 to TRBJ2-3; D uncertain. Per the germline V gene, CDR1 is SGHVS and CDR2 is FNYEAQ. The CDR3 loop spans 17 amino acids. V was clipped by 2 bases and J by 2 bases, with 17 bases between them. CDR3 nucleotides: TGTGCCAGCAGCTTACTGGCCGTGGGCTGGACCACAGATACGCAGTATTTT. Translating gives CASSLLAVGWTTDTQYF.

The CDR3 DNA sequence: TGTGCCTGGAGCTCGGACGGGGGGGACTATGGCTACACCTTC. Translated, it gives CAWSSDGGDYGYTF. The V call is TRBV30, the J call TRBJ1-2, with TRBD1 as a possible D gene (5 bases). Trimming removed 3 bases at V and 3 bases at J, with 14 bases between. Germline V gene sequence: CDR1 GTSNPN, CDR2 SVGIG (reference sequence). The CDR3 spans 14 residues.

The genes are TRBV4-2 and TRBJ2-7; D not certain. The V gene's germline CDR1 is LGHNA and CDR2 YNFKEQ. V shed 0 bases and J shed 0 bases, with 9 bases lying between them. The CDR3 covers 15 residues. CDR3 loop: CASSQDSDSSYEQYF. The DNA of the CDR3 is TGTGCCAGCAGCCAAGATTCGGATAGCTCCTACGAGCAGTACTTC.

The chain links TRBV10-3 to TRBJ2-5; 10 nucleotides line up with TRBD2. The CDR3 sequence is 13 residues long. V lost 6 bases, J lost 4 bases, and 2 bases stayed unmatched. Germline lookup yields CDR1 ENHRY and CDR2 SYGVKD. CDR3 residues: CAISLAGGETQYF. In DNA form, the CDR3 reads TGTGCCATCAGCTTAGCGGGGGGAGAGACCCAGTACTTC.

V usage is TRBV15 and J usage is TRBJ1-5; D unresolved. This CDR3 has 14 residues. The V gene lost 5 bases and the J gene lost 0 bases, with 8 bases spanning the gap. The germline gives CDR1 LNHNV, CDR2 YYDKDF (reference sequence). In nucleotides, the CDR3 is TGTGCCACCAGCCAAGTAAATAGCAATCAGCCCCAGCATTTT. Translated: CATSQVNSNQPQHF.

This rearrangement joins TRBV4-2 to TRBJ2-7, with 8 bases lining up with TRBD2. CDR3 length equals 16 residues. Per the germline V gene, CDR1 is LGHNA and CDR2 is YNFKEQ. V shed 0 bases and J 5 bases; nucleotides not matched to a gene: 9. The CDR3: CASSQDWTSSTDEQYF. DNA for the CDR3: TGTGCCAGCAGCCAAGATTGGACTAGCTCGACGGACGAGCAGTACTTC.

In this sample, this clone turned up a few times. The genes are TRBV9 and TRBJ1-5, with D unclear. Trimming left V 3 bases short and J 1 base short, with 8 bases between. The CDR3 is 14 amino acids. CDR1 is SGDLS, CDR2 YYNGEE, per germline. CDR3 DNA: TGTGCCAGCAGCGGGGGAATGAGCAATCAGCCCCAGCATTTT. Translated, it gives CASSGGMSNQPQHF.

The rearrangement joins TRBV27 to TRBJ2-7; TRBD1 aligns across 11 bases. The CDR3 extends over 17 amino acids. From germline, CDR1 is MNHEY and CDR2 SMNVEV (reference sequence). V gave up 5 bases and J gave up 3 bases; unmatched junction bases: 12. CDR3 sequence (DNA): TGTGCCAGCAGTGCCTGGACAGGGGGCGCAGGTCGCTACGAGCAGTACTTC. This translates into CASSAWTGGAGRYEQYF.